These 6 T cell receptor beta chains originate from one sample sequenced in a study of CD8+CD57+ T cells in acquired aplastic anemia. Genomic DNA, the template, was used for profiling of the TCR beta VDJ and CDR3. TCRdb independently ran MiXCR on the reads; one entry per CDR3 protein. The sample includes about 290,000 distinct CDR3 sequences, 45% to 65% of them seen just once. Patients chosen for sequencing had CD8+CD57+ cells that had expanded, as shown by flow cytometry. Sequencing was carried out using sorted CD4+, CD8+, or CD8+CD57+ T cells (not recorded which) from PBMCs. Receptors originate from a human donor with aplastic anemia.

This clonotype has just a few counts. The gene calls are TRBV20-1 and TRBJ2-3; 11 positions agree with TRBD2. The CDR3 sequence is 17 residues long. V lost 2 bases to trimming and J lost 1 base; unmatched junction nucleotides: 8. Germline values: CDR1 DFQATT, CDR2 SNEGSKA (reference sequence). CDR3 coding DNA: TGCAGTGCTAGAACGCCGGGACTAGCGGAGCGCACAGATACGCAGTATTTT. This sequence encodes CSARTPGLAERTDTQYF.

This clonotype was observed once. The rearrangement joins TRBV7-2 to TRBJ1-4; tentative D call: TRBD1 (6 bases). The CDR3 sequence is 13 residues long. V lost 5 bases to trimming and J lost 5 bases, with 9 bases between them. Germline V gene lookup returns CDR1 SGHTA and CDR2 FQGNSA. The CDR3 region is CASSRDRNEKLFF. Here the CDR3 DNA reads TGTGCCAGCAGCCGAGACAGGAATGAAAAACTGTTTTTT. Filled out from reference TRBV7-2 and TRBJ1-4, the complete variable domain reads GAGVSQSPSNKVTEKGKDVELRCDPISGHTALYWYRQSLGQGLEFLIYFQGNSAPDKSGLPSDRFSAERTGGSVSTLTIQRTQQEDSAVYLCASSRDRNEKLFFGSGTQLSVL.

V usage is TRBV7-9 and J usage is TRBJ1-1; unclear D gene. The CDR3 is 13 amino acids. CDR1 is SEHNR and CDR2 is FQNEAQ in the germline V gene (reference sequence). V was trimmed by 9 bases and J by 3 bases, leaving 14 bases between them. CDR3 region: CASSINGYTEAFF. For the CDR3, the DNA is TGTGCCAGTAGTATAAACGGATACACTGAAGCTTTCTTT.

This clonotype was counted between two and nine times. This could be a read error, since a much larger clone is one nucleotide away. The chain has TRBV4-1 and TRBJ1-2, with a possible D match to TRBD1 (5 bases). Germline loops: CDR1 MGHRA, CDR2 YSYEKL. The length of the CDR3 is 17 residues. CDR3 protein: CASSPQPGHVTNYGYAF. The CDR3 nucleotides read TGCGCCAGCAGCCCCCAACCTGGACACGTTACTAACTATGGCTACGCCTTC.

The chain couples TRBV7-8 to TRBJ1-6, with D unclear. The CDR3 extends over 17 amino acids. Looked up from germline, CDR1 is SGHVS and CDR2 is FQNEAQ. The V gene lost 3 bases and the J gene lost 7 bases, with 19 bases spanning the gap. The CDR3 coding sequence is TGTGCCAGCAGCTTCAATGGCCAGTTAGTGCCCAATTCACCCCTCCACTTT. This encodes CASSFNGQLVPNSPLHF. Full variable domain (missing parts from reference TRBV7-8 and TRBJ1-6): GAGVSQSPRYKVAKRGQDVALRCDPISGHVSLFWYQQALGQGPEFLTYFQNEAQLDKSGLPSDRFFAERPEGSVSTLKIQRTQQEDSAVYLCASSFNGQLVPNSPLHFGNGTRLTVT.

This clonotype was counted at least ten times. CDR3 bases: TGTGCCAGCAGTTACAACGGACAGGGGGGCTACGAGCAGTACTTC. Translated: CASSYNGQGGYEQYF. V gene TRBV6-5 combines with J gene TRBJ2-7; 10 nucleotides match TRBD1. The V and J ends lost 2 bases and 3 bases, in that order; junction bases with no gene match: 4. This CDR3 has 15 amino acids. Germline V CDR1 and CDR2: MNHEY, SVGAGI.